Below are 16 T cell receptor beta chains sequenced from a single sample in a study of T cell changes during pregnancy in multiple sclerosis. Here immunoSEQ multiplex PCR was the method, and the copy in TCRdb shows in-frame clones only, minus some. The sample yields some 94,000 clones, 85% to 95% seen once. This material consisted of peripheral blood, taken in the first trimester of pregnancy. All receptors derive from a female donor in good health, enrolled as a control in a pregnancy study.

V is TRBV5-1 and J is TRBJ1-1, with TRBD1 identical over 8 bases. The germline V gene encodes CDR1 SGHRS and CDR2 YFSETQ. Trimming cost V 0 bases and J 4 bases; bases outside gene matches: 8. The length of the CDR3 is 16 residues. The chain's CDR3 is CASSLATGQVSTEAFF. DNA of the CDR3: TGCGCCAGCAGCTTGGCCACGGGACAGGTTTCCACTGAAGCTTTCTTT.

V and J are TRBV29-1 and TRBJ2-7; D gene uncertain. V lost 2 bases to trimming and J lost 4 bases, with 6 bases between them. This CDR3 contains 11 residues. The germline V gene encodes CDR1 SQVTM and CDR2 ANQGSEA. CDR3 protein: CSVEIQYEQYF. The CDR3 DNA reads as TGCAGCGTTGAAATACAATACGAGCAGTACTTC.

The rearrangement links TRBV5-4 to TRBJ1-4, with 10 bases matching TRBD1. The V and J ends lost 5 bases and 8 bases, in that order; junction bases with no gene match: 9. The CDR3 extends over 15 amino acids. Per germline, CDR1 SGHNT and CDR2 YYREEE (reference sequence). The CDR3 sequence is CASRTWGQGKEKLFF. CDR3 bases: TGTGCCAGCAGGACATGGGGACAGGGGAAAGAAAAACTGTTTTTT.

The V gene is TRBV9, the J gene TRBJ2-1; 10 positions match TRBD1. CDR3 length equals 11 residues. The germline CDR1 and CDR2 sequences are SGDLS and YYNGEE. The V segment lost 5 bases and the J segment 16 bases; nucleotides outside the gene matches: 6. CDR3 in DNA: TGTGCCAGCAGTGCCGGGACAGGGGAATTCTTC. Translated, it gives CASSAGTGEFF.

The V call is TRBV2, the J call TRBJ1-2; TRBD1 aligns across 8 bases. Germline CDR1 reads SNHLY; CDR2 reads FYNNEI. The length of the CDR3 is 14 residues. J gave up 9 bases and V 2 bases, and 8 bases lay outside the gene matches. DNA of the CDR3: TGTGCCAGCAGTGAATCCGGACAGGGTTCGCGCTACACCTTC. Protein sequence: CASSESGQGSRYTF. Full variable domain (rest looked up from reference TRBV2 and TRBJ1-2): EPEVTQTPSHQVTQMGQEVILRCVPISNHLYFYWYRQILGQKVEFLVSFYNNEISEKSEIFDDQFSVERPDGSNFTLKIRSTKLEDSAMYFCASSESGQGSRYTFGSGTRLTVV.

The rearrangement uses TRBV5-4 and TRBJ2-1; D not resolved. Germline values: CDR1 SGHNT, CDR2 YYREEE (reference sequence). CDR3 length: 13 residues. Trimming removed 0 bases from V and 15 bases from J, with 16 bases in between. CDR3 loop: CASSLDRSPTGFF. DNA for the CDR3: TGTGCCAGCAGCTTGGATCGGTCGCCAACGGGGTTCTTC.

The chain combines TRBV4-2 with TRBJ2-3; 10 bases are shared with TRBD2. V trimming: 1 base; J trimming: 5 bases; junction bases outside the gene matches: 3. The CDR3 extends over 15 amino acids. The V gene's germline CDR1 is LGHNA and CDR2 YNFKEQ. CDR3 amino acids: CASSQVTSGVDTQYF. In DNA, the CDR3 is TGTGCCAGCAGCCAAGTTACTAGCGGGGTAGATACGCAGTATTTT.

This chain links TRBV27 with TRBJ1-6; 9 bases fit TRBD1. The germline V gene has CDR1 MNHEY and CDR2 SMNVEV (reference sequence). The CDR3 has 16 residues. V shed 0 bases and J 9 bases; nucleotides not matched to a gene: 6. The CDR3 spells CASSLSTGGGRSPLHF. CDR3 nucleotide sequence: TGTGCCAGCAGTTTATCTACAGGGGGCGGCCGTTCACCCCTCCACTTT.

The chain's CDR3 is CASSQPTGGNGYTF. The CDR3 DNA follows: TGCGCCAGCAGCCAGCCCACAGGGGGCAATGGCTACACCTTC. The V and J genes are TRBV4-1 and TRBJ1-2; TRBD1 aligns across 9 bases. V was pared by 3 bases and J by 6 bases, with 5 bases of the junction left unmatched. The CDR3 covers 14 residues. The germline V gene encodes CDR1 MGHRA and CDR2 YSYEKL.

This chain links TRBV4-3 with TRBJ2-2, with 10 bases that match TRBD2. The CDR3 loop spans 16 amino acids. V shed 0 bases, J shed 7 bases, and the junction held 5 bases outside the gene matches. Per the germline V gene, CDR1 is LGHNA and CDR2 is YSLEER. The CDR3: CASSQEGLAAHGELFF. CDR3 bases: TGCGCCAGCAGCCAAGAAGGACTAGCGGCACACGGGGAGCTGTTTTTT.

There are a few counts of this clone. The V call is TRBV5-1, the J call TRBJ2-7; possible D gene TRBD2, 7 bases. Germline V gene data show CDR1 as SGHRS and CDR2 as YFSETQ. The CDR3 runs 14 residues. The germline V and J ends were trimmed by 4 bases and 6 bases, with 17 bases remaining between them. The CDR3 DNA sequence: TGCGCCAGCAGCCCAGACCTTAGGGGGGGCGAGCAGTACTTC. Translated: CASSPDLRGGEQYF.

V usage is TRBV10-2 and J usage is TRBJ1-3; 9 nucleotides line up with TRBD1. The CDR3 sequence is 16 residues long. Germline V CDR1 and CDR2: WSHSY, SAAADI. Trimming at V came to 5 bases and at J to 2 bases, leaving 7 bases not matched to a gene. This CDR3 is CASSLRDRAPGNTIYF. The CDR3 region has the DNA TGCGCCAGCAGTCTTCGGGACAGGGCACCTGGAAACACCATATATTTT.

V is TRBV13 and J is TRBJ2-7, with 7 nucleotides matching TRBD1. This CDR3 region has 13 residues. Per germline, CDR1 PRHDT and CDR2 FYEKMQ (reference sequence). V lost 1 base and J lost 12; bases outside the gene matches: 9. CDR3 sequence reads: CASSLAPDRVRYF. DNA of the CDR3: TGTGCCAGCAGCTTAGCCCCAGACAGGGTAAGGTACTTC.

The rearrangement joins TRBV6-5 to TRBJ1-3, with no clear D. Germline CDR1 MNHEY, CDR2 SVGAGI. V dropped 5 bases and J dropped 0 bases, with 8 bases sitting between them. This CDR3 has 14 residues. The CDR3 DNA reads TGTGCCAGCAGTCCAGGAAACTCTGGAAACACCATATATTTT. Its protein is CASSPGNSGNTIYF.

The chain uses TRBV2 and TRBJ2-3, with D possibly being TRBD2 (6 bases). The germline V gene encodes CDR1 SNHLY and CDR2 FYNNEI. V gave up 7 bases and J gave up 0 bases, with 11 bases separating them. The CDR3 is 14 residues long. The CDR3 region has the DNA TGTGCCAGCAAAAGGGACTCTAGCACAGATACGCAGTATTTT. Protein sequence: CASKRDSSTDTQYF.

V is TRBV4-2 and J is TRBJ2-3; the match to TRBD2 covers 12 bases. The CDR3 loop spans 17 amino acids. V shed 3 bases, J shed 5 bases, and the junction held 9 bases outside the gene matches. Germline V gives CDR1 LGHNA, CDR2 YNFKEQ. The CDR3 sequence is CASSHYLAGGQGDTQYF. The CDR3 nucleotides read TGTGCCAGCAGCCACTACCTAGCGGGGGGGCAGGGAGATACGCAGTATTTT.